Below, 27 T cell receptor beta chains from the same sample are listed, as sequenced in a study of neurological immune-mediated disorders. TCRdb redid the calling of the 5' RACE reads with MiXCR, one entry per CDR3 protein. This table has some 25,000 distinct CDR3 sequences, under 8.5% appearing once. Sequencing was done on a sample of PBMCs. All receptors derive from a woman aged 40-49 years in good health.

This clonotype came up many times. The genes are TRBV5-1 and TRBJ1-2, with TRBD1 matching over 8 bases. CDR1 and CDR2 (germline): SGHRS, YFSETQ. CDR3 length equals 13 residues. V shed 4 bases, J shed 7 bases, and the junction held 6 bases outside the gene matches. The CDR3, as DNA: TGCGCCAGCAGCGAAGGGACAGGATCTGGCTACACCTTC. The encoded protein is CASSEGTGSGYTF.

This clonotype was counted at least ten times. V is TRBV4-3 and J is TRBJ2-5, with TRBD2 identical over 11 bases. The CDR3 loop spans 14 amino acids. V dropped 4 bases and J dropped 4; count of bases not matched to a gene: 2. Looked up from germline, CDR1 is LGHNA and CDR2 is YSLEER. The CDR3 bases are TGCGCCAGCAGCCGTGGACTAGCGGGAGAGACCCAGTACTTC. This translates into CASSRGLAGETQYF.

This clonotype was observed at least ten times. This chain links TRBV20-1 with TRBJ2-5; 8 bases are a match to TRBD2. Losses at the gene ends were 1 base for V and 0 bases for J; bases not matched to a gene: 1. Germline values: CDR1 DFQATT, CDR2 SNEGSKA (reference sequence). The CDR3 contains 14 residues. For the CDR3, the DNA is TGCAGTGCTAGAGCAGCGGGAGACCAAGAGACCCAGTACTTC. Translating gives CSARAAGDQETQYF.

This chain connects TRBV29-1 to TRBJ1-1, with 8 positions matching TRBD1. Germline-derived CDR1 and CDR2 are SQVTM and ANQGSEA. This CDR3 contains 13 residues. The CDR3 region has the DNA TGCGTTGCCCGGACAGGGCTGAACACTGAAGCTTTCTTT. The encoded protein is CVARTGLNTEAFF.

In its sample, this clonotype was seen many times. The chain has TRBV6-5 and TRBJ2-3; 10 bases map to TRBD1. The CDR3 is 18 amino acids. Trimming at V came to 0 bases and at J to 3 bases, leaving 9 bases not matched to a gene. Per germline, CDR1 MNHEY and CDR2 SVGAGI. Written as DNA, the CDR3 is TGTGCCAGCAGTTACTCGAGACCGGGACAGGGGTTTACAGATACGCAGTATTTT. As protein: CASSYSRPGQGFTDTQYF.

This clonotype was counted ten times or more. The chain combines TRBV20-1 with TRBJ2-7; tentative D call: TRBD2 (6 bases). With 8 bases removed from V and 3 bases from J, the gap between germline ends came to 14 bases. There are 12 residues in the CDR3. Per the germline V gene, CDR1 is DFQATT and CDR2 is SNEGSKA (reference sequence). CDR3: CSYPGEDYEQYF. CDR3 nucleotides: TGCAGTTACCCGGGGGAGGACTACGAGCAGTACTTC.

This clonotype has at least ten counts. This chain connects TRBV4-1 to TRBJ1-3, with TRBD1 as a possible D gene (5 bases). Trimming pared 0 bases from V and 8 bases from J, leaving 11 bases between. Germline-derived CDR1 and CDR2 are MGHRA and YSYEKL. The CDR3 has 14 residues. The CDR3 here is CASSQDRRGDTIYF. For the CDR3, the DNA is TGCGCCAGCAGCCAAGATCGTCGGGGCGACACCATATATTTT.

This clonotype has ten or more counts. This chain connects TRBV5-1 to TRBJ2-1, with a tentative D call TRBD2 (5 bases). Between the trimmed V and J ends, which lost 4 bases and 0 bases, there was a span of 11 bases. The germline gives CDR1 SGHRS, CDR2 YFSETQ. There are 15 residues in the CDR3. This CDR3 reads CASSLGLFSYNEQFF. As DNA, the CDR3 is TGCGCCAGCAGCCTCGGACTTTTCTCCTACAATGAGCAGTTCTTC.

This clonotype occurred many times. The chain couples TRBV6-6 to TRBJ1-5; unclear D gene. V was pared by 8 bases and J by 4 bases, with 12 bases between. Germline V lookup: CDR1 MNHNY, CDR2 SVGAGI (reference sequence). The CDR3 runs 13 residues. The CDR3 spells CASSSTENQPQHF. Here the CDR3 DNA reads TGTGCCAGCTCGTCGACGGAAAATCAGCCCCAGCATTTT.

This clonotype appeared many times. V is TRBV6-5 and J is TRBJ2-5; 9 bases map to TRBD2. This CDR3 comprises 17 residues. Germline-derived CDR1 and CDR2 are MNHEY and SVGAGI. The ends lost 6 bases at V and 6 bases at J; junction bases unmatched: 17. CDR3 DNA: TGTGCCAGCAGCCCCACCTGGGCGGGAGGGCCCTCGAAGACCCAGTACTTC. Encoded protein: CASSPTWAGGPSKTQYF.

Ten or more counts support this clonotype. V is TRBV28 and J is TRBJ1-1, with a weak D call TRBD1 (6 bases). CDR1 is MDHEN, CDR2 SYDVKM, per germline. This CDR3 has 13 residues. The CDR3 DNA reads TGTATAGTGGAGACAGGAGGAAGCGCTGAAGCTTTCTTT. The encoded protein is CIVETGGSAEAFF. Supplemented by reference TRBV28 and TRBJ1-1, the full variable domain reads DVKVTQSSRYLVKRTGEKVFLECVQDMDHENMFWYRQDPGLGLRLIYFSYDVKMKEKGDIPEGYSVSREKKERFSLILESASTNQTSMYLCIVETGGSAEAFFGQGTRLTVV.

This clonotype was seen repeatedly, ten times or more. The J gene is TRBJ2-4, the V gene TRBV21-1. TRBV21-1 is described as a pseudogene. The CDR3 is made up of 17 amino acids. The CDR3 loop is CASSKTGRSLAKNIQYF. The CDR3 DNA is TGTGCCAGCAGCAAAACGGGCAGGTCGTTAGCCAAAAACATTCAGTACTTC.

This clonotype has at least ten counts. The chain carries TRBV6-6 and TRBJ2-5; no reliable D call. Germline CDR1 and CDR2: MNHNY and SVGAGI (reference sequence). The V and J ends lost 7 bases and 5 bases respectively, with 11 bases between them. The CDR3 is made up of 12 amino acids. The CDR3 DNA follows: TGTGCCAGCACAAATCTTGGGGAGACCCAGTACTTC. Translated: CASTNLGETQYF.

This clonotype was seen repeatedly, ten times or more. The chain recombines TRBV9 with TRBJ2-5; 14 bases map to TRBD2. This CDR3 is 18 amino acids long. Germline CDR1 reads SGDLS; CDR2 reads YYNGEE. The V and J ends lost 3 bases and 3 bases, in that order; junction bases with no gene match: 10. In DNA form, the CDR3 reads TGTGCCAGCAGCGCGGGACTAGCGGGAGCGATTTCAGAAGAGACCCAGTACTTC. It encodes CASSAGLAGAISEETQYF.

This clonotype appeared many times. This rearrangement joins TRBV10-3 to TRBJ2-5; D not resolved. V was trimmed by 10 bases and J by 1 base, leaving 13 bases between them. The CDR3 runs to 13 residues. In germline, CDR1 is ENHRY, CDR2 SYGVKD. The CDR3 DNA sequence: TGTGCCACACGGACGGTGACCCAAGAGACCCAGTACTTC. Its translation is CATRTVTQETQYF.

This clonotype was observed many times. This rearrangement joins TRBV11-2 to TRBJ2-3; TRBD1 might be the D (5 bases). Trimming took 2 bases from V and 9 from J, leaving 6 bases between them. The germline gives CDR1 SGHAT, CDR2 FQNNGV. CDR3 length: 11 residues. The DNA for the CDR3 is TGTGCCAGCAGCTTAAAGGGGACGCAGTATTTT. Translating it yields CASSLKGTQYF.

This clonotype showed up many times. CDR3 region: CASSLPTGGRNEKLFF. CDR3 DNA: TGTGCCAGCTCACTACCAACAGGGGGCCGTAATGAAAAACTGTTTTTT. V gene TRBV18 combines with J gene TRBJ1-4; 9 nucleotides match TRBD1. The CDR3 is 16 residues long. Germline CDR1 KGHSH, CDR2 LQKENI. V was pared by 4 bases and J by 4 bases, with 7 bases of the junction left unmatched.

The chain recombines TRBV7-8 with TRBJ1-1; D remains ambiguous. Trimming removed 4 bases at V and 4 bases at J, with 10 bases between. The CDR3 has 13 amino acids. The germline V gene has CDR1 SGHVS and CDR2 FQNEAQ. CDR3 coding DNA: TGTGCCAGCAGCTCCCAACGGAGCACTGAAGCTTTCTTT. Amino acids: CASSSQRSTEAFF.

This clonotype was counted many times. V usage is TRBV7-8 and J usage is TRBJ2-1; a possible D gene is TRBD2 (6 bases). The V gene lost 1 base and the J gene lost 0 bases, with 10 bases spanning the gap. The CDR3 runs to 16 residues. Per the germline V gene, CDR1 is SGHVS and CDR2 is FQNEAQ. CDR3 sequence (DNA): TGTGCCAGCAGCTTAGTTGGGGGGACCTCCTACAATGAGCAGTTCTTC. Amino acids: CASSLVGGTSYNEQFF.

This clonotype was counted ten times or more. The chain links TRBV20-1 to TRBJ2-7, with TRBD2 identical over 12 bases. Looked up from germline, CDR1 is DFQATT and CDR2 is SNEGSKA (reference sequence). This CDR3 comprises 13 residues. CDR3 bases: TGCAGCTCTAGCGGGAGGGCCACGTACGAGCAGTACTTC. This sequence encodes CSSSGRATYEQYF.

This clonotype was counted at least ten times. This chain joins TRBV25-1 and TRBJ2-1; no clear D gene. From germline, CDR1 is MGHDK and CDR2 SYGVNS. The CDR3 contains 16 residues. The V and J ends lost 3 bases and 0 bases respectively, with 12 bases between them. Written as DNA, the CDR3 is TGTGCCAGCAGTGACCCCTCACCCAGCTCCTACAATGAGCAGTTCTTC. Translated, it gives CASSDPSPSSYNEQFF.

This clonotype occurred many times. This chain connects TRBV7-9 to TRBJ1-3; no clear D. With 3 bases removed from V and 4 bases from J, the gap between germline ends came to 7 bases. The CDR3 consists of 13 residues. CDR1 and CDR2 (germline): SEHNR, FQNEAQ (reference sequence). The CDR3 loop reads CASSLRRGNTIYF. The CDR3 DNA is TGTGCCAGCAGCTTGAGACGGGGAAACACCATATATTTT.

This clonotype was detected ten times or more. V is TRBV5-1 and J is TRBJ1-5, with D unclear. The V gene lost 3 bases and the J gene lost 4 bases, with 14 bases spanning the gap. Germline V lookup: CDR1 SGHRS, CDR2 YFSETQ. CDR3 size: 15 residues. The CDR3 spells CASSSGGQFNQPQHF. In DNA, the CDR3 is TGCGCCAGCAGCTCCGGAGGGCAATTTAATCAGCCCCAGCATTTT.

Many counts were recorded for this clonotype. The chain recombines TRBV5-1 with TRBJ1-1, with TRBD1 identical over 8 bases. The CDR3 runs to 14 residues. The V and J ends lost 4 bases and 4 bases, in that order; junction bases with no gene match: 6. Germline CDR1 SGHRS, CDR2 YFSETQ. The DNA for the CDR3 is TGCGCCAGCAGCGTACAGGGGGGTAGCACTGAAGCTTTCTTT. Translated, it gives CASSVQGGSTEAFF. Variable domain in full (rest from reference TRBV5-1 and TRBJ1-1): KAGVTQTPRYLIKTRGQQVTLSCSPISGHRSVSWYQQTPGQGLQFLFEYFSETQRNKGNFPGRFSGRQFSNSRSEMNVSTLELGDSALYLCASSVQGGSTEAFFGQGTRLTVV.

This clonotype is labeled as medium-sized. The J gene is TRBJ2-1, the V gene TRBV6-6; TRBD1 might be the D (5 bases). Germline lookup yields CDR1 MNHNY and CDR2 SVGAGI (reference sequence). The CDR3 sequence is 13 residues long. V lost 2 bases, J lost 8 bases, and 10 bases lay in between. CDR3 DNA sequence: TGTGCCAGCAGTTACGAATGGGGCCATGAGCAGTTCTTC. This encodes CASSYEWGHEQFF.

The table lists this clonotype with many counts. V is TRBV5-4 and J is TRBJ2-3; 10 positions agree with TRBD2. V trimming: 2 bases; J trimming: 6 bases; junction bases outside the gene matches: 9. CDR3 length: 16 residues. Germline loops: CDR1 SGHNT, CDR2 YYREEE (reference sequence). The CDR3 nucleotides read TGTGCCAGCAGCTTTAAGACCAGCGGGAGGGTGGATACGCAGTATTTT. It is translated as CASSFKTSGRVDTQYF.

This clonotype appeared many times. The chain is built from TRBV6-2 or TRBV6-3 and TRBJ2-7; TRBD2 aligns across 8 bases. The junction had 11 bases not matched to a gene; V was cut back by 0 bases and J by 4 bases. This CDR3 is built from 17 residues. Germline CDR1 is MNHEY and CDR2 is SVGEGT. CDR3 amino acids: CASSYSRGGSGRYEQYF. The CDR3 coding sequence is TGTGCCAGCAGTTACTCTAGGGGAGGAAGCGGGAGATACGAGCAGTACTTC.